This entry is about one TCR beta chain. Its matching antigen is unknown. These data originate in a study of T-cell memory formation after mild COVID-19. Points from the study as a whole: Pre-infection memory showed some responding clones, and this suggested that cross-reactive memory joined. Of the contracting clones, CD4+ ones lay mainly in CM and EM, and CD8+ ones in EMRA.

Libraries for TCRalpha and TCRbeta carried sample barcodes and unique molecular identifiers via 5'RACE. TCRdb re-called the 5' RACE reads through MiXCR, storing one row per CDR3 protein. The top ten clones hold about 20% of a sample with around 300,000 distinct CDR3 sequences, roughly an eighth of them seen once. Germline lookup yields CDR1 SGHVS and CDR2 FQNEAQ. The CDR3 has 15 amino acids. Trimming removed 7 bases from V and 7 bases from J, with 20 bases in between. Sequenced sample: PBMCs or a T cell subset sorted from them (not recorded which). This receptor was obtained from a man aged 18 to 29 who had mild COVID-19 (a few samples of this study predate the infection). Cell type and time point are not known. The chain joins TRBV7-8 to TRBJ2-1; D is possibly TRBD1 or TRBD2 (5 bases each). CDR3 DNA: TGTGCCAGCAACCCGGGGACCGGGCGGAAGAATGAGCAGTTCTTC. Translated: CASNPGTGRKNEQFF.